This TCR beta chain was recorded in a study of blood T cell repertoires in COVID-19. Assay: immunoSEQ multiplex PCR; the TCRdb copy retains only in-frame clones and omits some. Of 140,000 or so clones listed, 75% to 90% are singletons. This CDR3 is built from 16 residues. J lost 3 bases, V lost 4 bases, and 6 bases had no gene match. CDR1 and CDR2 from the germline V gene are SGHRS and YFSETQ. The TCR comes from a woman of 80 years or more with acute or convalescent COVID-19. The sample consisted of peripheral blood. The chain links TRBV5-1 to TRBJ2-1, with 11 bases lining up with TRBD2. As DNA, the CDR3 is TGCGCCAGCAGCACGGGGACTAGCGGCGTCTACAATGAGCAGTTCTTC. This gives the protein CASSTGTSGVYNEQFF.